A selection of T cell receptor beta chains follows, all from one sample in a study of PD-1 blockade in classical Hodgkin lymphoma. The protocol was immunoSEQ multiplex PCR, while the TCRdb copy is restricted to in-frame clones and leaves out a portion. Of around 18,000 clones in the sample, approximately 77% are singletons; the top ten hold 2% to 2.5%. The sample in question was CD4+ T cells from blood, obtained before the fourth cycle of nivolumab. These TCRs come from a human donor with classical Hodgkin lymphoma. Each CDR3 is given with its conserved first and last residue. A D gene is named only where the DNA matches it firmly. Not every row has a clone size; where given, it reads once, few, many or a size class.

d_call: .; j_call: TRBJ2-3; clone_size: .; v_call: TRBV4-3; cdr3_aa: CASSQGALVAGITDTQYF; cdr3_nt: TGCGCCAGCAGCCAAGGCGCTCTAGTGGCGGGGATCACAGATACGCAGTATTTT
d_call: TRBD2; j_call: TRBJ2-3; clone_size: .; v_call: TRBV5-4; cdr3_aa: CASSLPAGYTDTQYF; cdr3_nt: TGTGCCAGCAGCTTGCCAGCGGGGTACACAGATACGCAGTATTTT
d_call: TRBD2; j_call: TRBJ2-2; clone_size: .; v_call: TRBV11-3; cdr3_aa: CASSLDRRLAGHTGELFF; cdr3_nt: TGTGCCAGCAGCTTAGATCGGAGACTAGCGGGACACACCGGGGAGCTGTTTTTT
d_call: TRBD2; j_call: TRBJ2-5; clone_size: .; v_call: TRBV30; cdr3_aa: CAWSGGSRGETQYF; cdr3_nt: TGTGCCTGGAGTGGCGGGAGCCGGGGGGAGACCCAGTACTTC
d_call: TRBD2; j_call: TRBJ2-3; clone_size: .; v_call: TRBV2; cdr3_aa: CASHEGGGTTDTQYF; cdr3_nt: TGTGCTTCCCACGAGGGCGGGGGGACCACAGATACGCAGTATTTT
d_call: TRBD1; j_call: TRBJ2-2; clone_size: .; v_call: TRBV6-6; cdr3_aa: CASSYDRGVMDGELFF; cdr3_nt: TGTGCCAGCAGTTACGACAGGGGTGTTATGGACGGGGAGCTGTTTTTT
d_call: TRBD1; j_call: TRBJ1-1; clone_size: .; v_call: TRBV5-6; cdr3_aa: CASSTKRDRRAMNTEAFF; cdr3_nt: TGTGCCAGCAGCACAAAACGGGACAGGCGAGCCATGAACACTGAAGCTTTCTTT
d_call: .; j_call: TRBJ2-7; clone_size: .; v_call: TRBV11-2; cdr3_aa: CASSLRLLYEQYF; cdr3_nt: TGTGCCAGCAGCTTACGACTCCTCTACGAGCAGTACTTC
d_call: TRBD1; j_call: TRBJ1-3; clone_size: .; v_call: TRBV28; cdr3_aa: CASGQGSSSGNTIYF; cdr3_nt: TGTGCCAGCGGACAGGGCTCCTCCTCTGGAAACACCATATATTTT
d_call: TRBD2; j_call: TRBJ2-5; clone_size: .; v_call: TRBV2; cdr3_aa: CASSEMLAGVQETQYF; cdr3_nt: TGTGCCAGCAGTGAAATGCTAGCGGGGGTCCAAGAGACCCAGTACTTC
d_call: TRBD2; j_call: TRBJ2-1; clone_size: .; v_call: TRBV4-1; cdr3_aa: CAGGVAGSNEQFF; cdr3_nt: TGCGCCGGGGGGGTAGCGGGATCCAATGAGCAGTTCTTC
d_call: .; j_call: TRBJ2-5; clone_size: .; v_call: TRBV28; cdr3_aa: CASSPTSLGETQYF; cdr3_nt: TGTGCCAGCAGTCCTACTAGCTTGGGAGAGACCCAGTACTTC
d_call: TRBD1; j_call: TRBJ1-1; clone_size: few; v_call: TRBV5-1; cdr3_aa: CASSFRTPTGGGTEAFF; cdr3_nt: TGCGCCAGCAGCTTCCGTACCCCGACAGGGGGCGGGACTGAAGCTTTCTTT
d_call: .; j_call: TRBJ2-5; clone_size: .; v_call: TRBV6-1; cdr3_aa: CASNRKEYETQYF; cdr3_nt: TGTGCCAGCAATAGGAAGGAGTATGAGACCCAGTACTTC
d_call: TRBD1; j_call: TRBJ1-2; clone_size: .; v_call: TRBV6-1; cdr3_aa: CASSDMTGSQTF; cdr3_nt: TGTGCCAGCAGTGATATGACAGGGTCTCAAACCTTC
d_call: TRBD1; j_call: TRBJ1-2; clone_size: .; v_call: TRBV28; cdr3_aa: CASSRPDRDQGGYTF; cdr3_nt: TGTGCCAGCAGTCGCCCCGACAGGGACCAGGGTGGCTACACCTTC
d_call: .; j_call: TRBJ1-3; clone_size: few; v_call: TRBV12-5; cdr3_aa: CASGLGNTIYF; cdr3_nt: TGTGCTAGTGGTTTAGGAAACACCATATATTTT
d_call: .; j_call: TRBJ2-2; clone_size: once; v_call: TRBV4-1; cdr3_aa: CASADKGARDTGELFF; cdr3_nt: TGCGCCAGCGCGGACAAGGGAGCTAGGGACACCGGGGAGCTGTTTTTT
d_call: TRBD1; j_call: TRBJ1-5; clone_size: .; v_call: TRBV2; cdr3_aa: CASSETGALNQPQHF; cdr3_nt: TGTGCCAGCAGTGAAACAGGGGCACTCAATCAGCCCCAGCATTTT
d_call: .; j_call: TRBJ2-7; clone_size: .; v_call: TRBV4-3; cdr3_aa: CASSQDWWGREQYF; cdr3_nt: TGCGCCAGCAGCCAAGATTGGTGGGGACGCGAGCAGTACTTC
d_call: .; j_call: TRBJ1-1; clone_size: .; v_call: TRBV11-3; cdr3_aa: CASSLNTYTEAFF; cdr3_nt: TGTGCCAGCAGCTTAAACACTTACACTGAAGCTTTCTTT
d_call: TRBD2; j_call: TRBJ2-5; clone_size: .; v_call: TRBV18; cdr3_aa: CASSPTEAGAWETQYF; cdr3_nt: TGTGCCAGCTCACCTACCGAAGCGGGGGCGTGGGAGACCCAGTACTTC
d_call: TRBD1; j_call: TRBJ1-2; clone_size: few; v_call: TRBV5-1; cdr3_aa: CASSLEGADYGYTF; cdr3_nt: TGCGCCAGCAGCTTGGAGGGGGCTGACTATGGCTACACCTTC
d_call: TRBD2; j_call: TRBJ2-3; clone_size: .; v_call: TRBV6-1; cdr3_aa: CASSLSGTILDTQYF; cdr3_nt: TGTGCCAGCAGTCTTTCCGGGACTATCCTAGATACGCAGTATTTT
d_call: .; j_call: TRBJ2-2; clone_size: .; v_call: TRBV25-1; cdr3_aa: CASSQSYRDWMTGELFF; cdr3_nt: TGTGCCAGCAGCCAAAGCTACCGGGACTGGATGACCGGGGAGCTGTTTTTT